This is a list of T cell receptor beta chains from one sample in a study of B cell selection in AIRE deficiency. Clones were sequenced by immunoSEQ multiplex PCR, and TCRdb holds only the in-frame ones, with some missing. The sample carries roughly 24,000 clones, about 96% recorded once. The sample was CD4+CD127+ conventional T cells sorted from PBMCs. These receptor sequences come from a human donor in good health. Each CDR3 is given with its conserved first and last residue. Fields, in order: clone size, V gene, J gene, D gene, CDR3 protein, CDR3 DNA. A D gene is named only where the DNA matches it firmly. Clone sizes are given selectively: once, few, many, or a class where the clone is expanded.

once	TRBV19	TRBJ2-7	TRBD1	CASSKGQGAYEQYF	TGTGCCAGTAGTAAGGGACAGGGTGCGTACGAGCAGTACTTC
NA	TRBV5-1	TRBJ2-3	NA	CASSPGDTDTQYF	TGCGCCAGCAGTCCGGGGGACACAGATACGCAGTATTTT
few	TRBV16	TRBJ1-6	NA	CASSPEGSGNSPLHF	TGTGCCAGCAGCCCGGAGGGGTCGGGTAATTCACCCCTCCACTTT
NA	TRBV5-4	TRBJ1-3	NA	CASSDGQPSGNTIYF	TGTGCCAGCAGTGACGGACAGCCCTCTGGAAACACCATATATTTT
NA	TRBV6-5	TRBJ2-1	NA	CATGLNEQFF	TGTGCCACGGGGCTTAATGAGCAGTTCTTC
NA	TRBV7-2	TRBJ2-2	TRBD1	CASSADRLNTGELFF	TGTGCCAGCAGCGCGGACAGGCTGAACACCGGGGAGCTGTTTTTT
NA	TRBV27	TRBJ1-1	NA	CASSLWINTEAFF	TGTGCCAGCAGTCTCTGGATAAACACTGAAGCTTTCTTT
NA	TRBV9	TRBJ1-1	NA	CASSPLTRADTEAFF	TGTGCCAGCAGCCCCTTGACACGGGCTGATACTGAAGCTTTCTTT
NA	TRBV10-3	TRBJ2-3	TRBD1	CAIKKQGWDTDTQYF	TGTGCCATCAAGAAACAGGGGTGGGATACAGATACGCAGTATTTT
NA	TRBV19	TRBJ1-5	NA	CASSIGGDNQPQHF	TGTGCCAGTAGTATAGGGGGAGACAATCAGCCCCAGCATTTT
NA	TRBV10-3	TRBJ2-3	TRBD1	CASHPGQSTDTQYF	TGTGCCAGCCATCCGGGACAGAGCACAGATACGCAGTATTTT
NA	TRBV5-1	TRBJ2-2	NA	CASSLEGFTGELFF	TGCGCCAGCAGCTTGGAGGGGTTCACCGGGGAGCTGTTTTTT
NA	TRBV5-3	TRBJ2-3	NA	CARSPPFFDRRLWYF	TGTGCCAGAAGCCCCCCGTTTTTCGATAGACGACTGTGGTATTTT
NA	TRBV12-5	TRBJ2-3	TRBD1	CASGPGQGSTDTQYF	TGTGCTAGTGGTCCCGGACAGGGTAGCACAGATACGCAGTATTTT
NA	TRBV15	TRBJ2-5	NA	CATSRDRWEETQYF	TGTGCCACCAGCAGAGATCGGTGGGAAGAGACCCAGTACTTC
NA	TRBV6-6	TRBJ1-2	TRBD1	CASSNEGTGIGYTF	TGTGCCAGCAGTAACGAGGGGACAGGGATTGGCTACACCTTC
NA	TRBV7-2	TRBJ2-5	NA	CASSLRGGRIQETQYF	TGTGCCAGCAGCTTACGAGGGGGGAGGATCCAAGAGACCCAGTACTTC
once	TRBV27	TRBJ2-7	NA	CASSGQADYEQYF	TGTGCCAGCAGCGGGCAGGCGGACTACGAGCAGTACTTC
NA	TRBV6-5	TRBJ2-3	NA	CASNPTQGFGDTQYF	TGTGCCAGCAACCCAACACAGGGATTTGGGGATACGCAGTATTTT
NA	TRBV5-8	TRBJ1-6	TRBD1	CASSLGQGDNSPLHF	TGTGCCAGCAGCTTGGGACAGGGTGATAATTCACCCCTCCACTTT
NA	TRBV7-2	TRBJ2-2	NA	CASSLDSGFYTGELFF	TGTGCCAGCAGCTTAGATTCAGGGTTTTACACCGGGGAGCTGTTTTTT
NA	TRBV9	TRBJ2-7	NA	CASSVAAGEQYF	TGTGCCAGCAGCGTAGCCGCCGGCGAGCAGTACTTC
NA	TRBV13	TRBJ1-2	NA	CASSFKAMDGYTF	TGTGCCAGCAGCTTTAAGGCAATGGATGGCTACACCTTC
NA	TRBV14	TRBJ2-5	NA	CASSQARTHQETQYF	TGTGCCAGCAGCCAAGCCCGGACACACCAAGAGACCCAGTACTTC